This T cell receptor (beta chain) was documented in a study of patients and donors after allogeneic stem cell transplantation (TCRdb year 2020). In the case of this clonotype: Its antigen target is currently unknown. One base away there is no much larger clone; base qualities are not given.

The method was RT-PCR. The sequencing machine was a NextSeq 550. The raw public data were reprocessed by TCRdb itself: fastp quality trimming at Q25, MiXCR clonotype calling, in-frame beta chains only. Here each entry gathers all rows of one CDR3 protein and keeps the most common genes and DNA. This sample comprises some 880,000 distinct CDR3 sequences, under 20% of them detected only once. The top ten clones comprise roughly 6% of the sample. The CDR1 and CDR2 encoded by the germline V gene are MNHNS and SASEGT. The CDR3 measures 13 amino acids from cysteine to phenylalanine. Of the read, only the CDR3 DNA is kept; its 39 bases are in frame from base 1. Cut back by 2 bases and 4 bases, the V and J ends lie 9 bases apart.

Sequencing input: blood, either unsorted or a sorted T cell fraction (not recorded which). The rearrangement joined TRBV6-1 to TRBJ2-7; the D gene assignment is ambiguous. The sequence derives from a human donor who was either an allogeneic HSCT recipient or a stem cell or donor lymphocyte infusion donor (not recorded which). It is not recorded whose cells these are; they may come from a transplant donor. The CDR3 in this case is CASSEPPPYEQYF. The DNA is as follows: TGTGCCAGCAGTGAACCCCCCCCGTACGAGCAGTACTTC.